A selection of T cell receptor beta chains follows, all from one sample in a study of blood T cell repertoires in COVID-19. The repertoire was sequenced with immunoSEQ multiplex PCR; TCRdb's copy has only in-frame clones and lacks some. Of around 430,000 clones listed, 70% to 90% were seen once; the top ten hold around 12%. The sequenced material came from peripheral blood. These receptors came from a woman aged 45 to 65 with COVID-19, enrolled during active disease. The CDR3 runs from the conserved cysteine through the conserved F or W. The D gene is left open where the match is weak.

>TRBJ1-2|.|TRBV2|11
CASSSDYGYTF
TGTGCCAGCAGCTCAGACTATGGCTACACCTTC
>TRBJ2-3|.|TRBV21-1|17
CASSKGLAGGETDTQYF
TGTGCCAGCAGCAAAGGTTTAGCGGGGGGTGAGACAGATACGCAGTATTTT
>TRBJ2-6|TRBD1|TRBV5-1|19
CASSLGHGTGGTGANVLTF
TGCGCCAGCAGCTTGGGTCATGGGACAGGGGGCACTGGGGCCAACGTCCTGACTTTC
>TRBJ1-4|.|TRBV7-8|16
CASSLAGGAIGEKLFF
TGTGCCAGCAGCTTAGCAGGAGGAGCGATAGGTGAAAAACTGTTTTTT
>TRBJ2-7|TRBD1|TRBV9|15
CASSVSGTASYEQYF
TGTGCCAGCAGCGTCTCCGGGACAGCCTCCTACGAGCAGTACTTC
>TRBJ1-2|TRBD1|TRBV13|12
CASSIPGGGYTF
TGTGCCAGCAGCATCCCAGGGGGGGGCTACACCTTC
>TRBJ2-7|.|TRBV27|13
CASSLAGMHEQYF
TGTGCCAGCAGTTTAGCAGGGATGCACGAGCAGTACTTC
>TRBJ1-3|.|TRBV29-1|18
CSVEESIGQPFSGNTIYF
TGCAGCGTTGAAGAGTCTATAGGACAGCCTTTCTCTGGAAACACCATATATTTT
>TRBJ2-2|.|TRBV19|14
CASMGQESTGELFF
TGTGCCAGTATGGGGCAGGAGAGCACCGGGGAGCTGTTTTTT
>TRBJ2-2|.|TRBV2|13
CASTQGNTGELFF
TGTGCCAGCACACAGGGCAACACCGGGGAGCTGTTTTTT
>TRBJ1-1|TRBD1|TRBV18|15
CASSPGQGGWTEAFF
TGTGCCAGCTCACCGGGGCAGGGGGGTTGGACTGAAGCTTTCTTT
>TRBJ1-1|.|TRBV5-4|14
CASSLPHGDTEAFF
TGTGCCAGCAGCTTGCCCCACGGGGACACTGAAGCTTTCTTT
>TRBJ2-1|TRBD1|TRBV6-1|16
CASSGETGGSYNEQFF
TGTGCCAGCAGTGGGGAGACAGGGGGCTCATACAATGAGCAGTTCTTC
>TRBJ2-5|TRBD2|TRBV7-2|12
CASSFPGTTVYF
TGTGCCAGCAGCTTCCCCGGGACTACCGTCTACTTC
>TRBJ1-1|.|TRBV29-1|12
CSVPEVEGRTFF
TGCAGCGTTCCGGAGGTGGAGGGACGTACTTTCTTT
>TRBJ1-5|.|TRBV19|15
CASSAFTGERGPQHF
TGTGCCAGTAGTGCTTTCACGGGGGAAAGAGGGCCCCAGCATTTT
>TRBJ1-2|.|TRBV18|12
CASASANYGYTF
TGTGCCAGCGCATCAGCTAACTATGGCTACACCTTC
>TRBJ2-2|TRBD1|TRBV25-1|15
CASSSGTGDTGELFF
TGTGCCAGCAGTTCCGGGACAGGCGACACCGGGGAGCTGTTTTTT
>TRBJ2-6|.|TRBV5-1|17
CASGPLTGTSGANVLTF
TGCGCCAGCGGTCCTTTGACAGGCACCTCTGGGGCCAACGTCCTGACTTTC
>TRBJ1-2|.|TRBV2|15
CASSFDSQGIYGYTF
TGTGCCAGCAGTTTCGACAGTCAGGGCATCTATGGCTACACCTTC
>TRBJ2-3|TRBD1|TRBV19|16
CASSIRTGRSTDTQYF
TGTGCCAGTAGTATAAGGACAGGCCGCAGCACAGATACGCAGTATTTT
>TRBJ2-4|TRBD1|TRBV9|17
CASSASQGAGAKNIQYF
TGTGCCAGCAGCGCTTCTCAGGGGGCAGGAGCCAAAAACATTCAGTACTTC